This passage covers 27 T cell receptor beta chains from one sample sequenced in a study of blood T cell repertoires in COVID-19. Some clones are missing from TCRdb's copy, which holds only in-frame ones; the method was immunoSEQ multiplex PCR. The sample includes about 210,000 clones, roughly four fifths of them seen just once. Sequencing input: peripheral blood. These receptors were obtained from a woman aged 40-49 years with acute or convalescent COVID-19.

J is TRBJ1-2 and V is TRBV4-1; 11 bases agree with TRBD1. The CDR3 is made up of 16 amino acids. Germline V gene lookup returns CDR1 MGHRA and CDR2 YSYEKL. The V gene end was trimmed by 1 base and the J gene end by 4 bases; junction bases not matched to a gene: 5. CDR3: CASSQGSGTGGYGYTF. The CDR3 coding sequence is TGCGCCAGCAGCCAAGGGTCAGGGACAGGGGGCTATGGCTACACCTTC.

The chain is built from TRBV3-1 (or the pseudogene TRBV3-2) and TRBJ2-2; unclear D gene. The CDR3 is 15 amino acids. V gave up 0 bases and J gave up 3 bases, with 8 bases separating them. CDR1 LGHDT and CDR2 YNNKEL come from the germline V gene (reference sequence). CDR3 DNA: TGTGCCAGCAGCCAAGATCCCGGTGACACCGGGGAGCTGTTTTTT. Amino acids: CASSQDPGDTGELFF.

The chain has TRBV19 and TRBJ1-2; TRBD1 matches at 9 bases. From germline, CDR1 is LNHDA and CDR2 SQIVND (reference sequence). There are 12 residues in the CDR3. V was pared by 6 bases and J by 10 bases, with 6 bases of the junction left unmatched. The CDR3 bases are TGTGCCAGTAGGGGACAGGGCGTGGACTACACCTTC. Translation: CASRGQGVDYTF.

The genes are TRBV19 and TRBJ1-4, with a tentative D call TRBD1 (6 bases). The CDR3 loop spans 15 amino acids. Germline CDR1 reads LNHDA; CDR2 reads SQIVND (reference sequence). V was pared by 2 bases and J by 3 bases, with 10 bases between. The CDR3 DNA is TGTGCCAGTAGTATAAGCGGACAGCCTAATGAAAAACTGTTTTTT. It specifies CASSISGQPNEKLFF.

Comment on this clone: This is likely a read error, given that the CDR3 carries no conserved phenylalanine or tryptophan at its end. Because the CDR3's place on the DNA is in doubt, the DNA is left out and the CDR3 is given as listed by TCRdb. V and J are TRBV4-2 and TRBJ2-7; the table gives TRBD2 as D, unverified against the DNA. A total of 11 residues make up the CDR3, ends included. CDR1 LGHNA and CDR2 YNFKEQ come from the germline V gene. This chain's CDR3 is CASRVRWQEAS.

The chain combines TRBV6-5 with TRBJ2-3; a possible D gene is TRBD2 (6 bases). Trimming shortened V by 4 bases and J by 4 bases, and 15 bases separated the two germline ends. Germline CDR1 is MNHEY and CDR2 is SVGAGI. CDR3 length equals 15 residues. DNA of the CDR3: TGTGCCAGCAGTTCCTACGGGGGTACCTCAGATACGCAGTATTTT. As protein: CASSSYGGTSDTQYF.

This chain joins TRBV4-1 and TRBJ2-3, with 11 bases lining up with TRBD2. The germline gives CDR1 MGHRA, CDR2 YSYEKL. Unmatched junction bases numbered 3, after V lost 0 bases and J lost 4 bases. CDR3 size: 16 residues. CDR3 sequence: CASSQDTSGGADTQYF. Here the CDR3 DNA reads TGCGCCAGCAGCCAAGATACTAGCGGGGGTGCAGATACGCAGTATTTT.

In DNA form, the CDR3 reads TGTGCCAGCAGCTTAGGGACAATTGACAGGGGAGGAGGCTCCTATAATTCACCCCTCCACTTT. Residues: CASSLGTIDRGGGSYNSPLHF. V gene TRBV7-8 combines with J gene TRBJ1-6; TRBD1 matches 8 bases. V lost 1 base, J lost 0 bases, and 14 bases stayed unmatched. Germline V lookup: CDR1 SGHVS, CDR2 FQNEAQ. This CDR3 is built from 21 residues.

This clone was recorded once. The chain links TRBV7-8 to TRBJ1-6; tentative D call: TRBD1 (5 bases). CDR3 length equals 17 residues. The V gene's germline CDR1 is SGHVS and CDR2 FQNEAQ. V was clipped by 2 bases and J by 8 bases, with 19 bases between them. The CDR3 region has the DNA TGTGCCAGCAGCTTAAAGGGCAGGGCGGTCTGGGATTCACCCCTCCACTTT. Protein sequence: CASSLKGRAVWDSPLHF.

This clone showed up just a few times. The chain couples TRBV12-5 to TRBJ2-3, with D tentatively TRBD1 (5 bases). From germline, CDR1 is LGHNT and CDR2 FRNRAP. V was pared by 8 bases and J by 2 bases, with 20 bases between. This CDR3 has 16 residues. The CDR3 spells CASQLAKAGYTDTQYF. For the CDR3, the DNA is TGTGCTAGTCAACTCGCCAAGGCAGGGTACACAGATACGCAGTATTTT.

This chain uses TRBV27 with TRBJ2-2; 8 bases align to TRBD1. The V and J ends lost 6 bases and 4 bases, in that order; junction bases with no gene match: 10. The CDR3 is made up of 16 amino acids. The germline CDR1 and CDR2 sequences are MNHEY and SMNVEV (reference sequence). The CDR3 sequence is CASSITTGTGTGELFF. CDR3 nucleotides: TGTGCCAGCAGCATAACAACCGGGACAGGCACCGGGGAGCTGTTTTTT.

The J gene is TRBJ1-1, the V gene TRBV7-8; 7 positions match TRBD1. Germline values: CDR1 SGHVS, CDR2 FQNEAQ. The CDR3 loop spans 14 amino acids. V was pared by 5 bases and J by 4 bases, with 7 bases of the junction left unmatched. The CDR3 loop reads CASSVGGVSTEAFF. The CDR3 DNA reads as TGTGCCAGCAGCGTAGGGGGCGTCAGCACTGAAGCTTTCTTT.

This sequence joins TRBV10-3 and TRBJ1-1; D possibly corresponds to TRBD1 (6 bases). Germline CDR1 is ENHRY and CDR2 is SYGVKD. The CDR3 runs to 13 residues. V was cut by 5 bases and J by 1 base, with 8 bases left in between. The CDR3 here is CAISLQGNTEAFF. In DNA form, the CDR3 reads TGTGCCATCAGTTTACAGGGGAACACTGAAGCTTTCTTT.

The CDR3 here is CAISLDQGHYGYTF. CDR3 sequence (DNA): TGTGCCATCAGTTTAGACCAGGGTCACTATGGCTACACCTTC. This chain joins TRBV10-3 and TRBJ1-2, with D perhaps TRBD1 (5 bases). V was cut by 5 bases and J by 3 bases, with 13 bases left in between. This CDR3 contains 14 residues. Per the germline V gene, CDR1 is ENHRY and CDR2 is SYGVKD.

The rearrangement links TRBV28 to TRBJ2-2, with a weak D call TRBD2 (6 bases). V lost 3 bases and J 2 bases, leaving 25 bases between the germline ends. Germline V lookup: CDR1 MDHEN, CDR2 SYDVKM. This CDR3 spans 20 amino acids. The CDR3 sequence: CASSFRPRNRGMVNTGELFF. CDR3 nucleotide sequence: TGTGCCAGCAGTTTCCGACCTCGAAACCGGGGGATGGTTAACACCGGGGAGCTGTTTTTT.

DNA of the CDR3: TGTGCCAGTAGCCAGACAGGGGGCGGCAGTTCACCCCTCCACTTT. Protein product: CASSQTGGGSSPLHF. The genes are TRBV19 and TRBJ1-6; 10 nucleotides line up with TRBD1. The J segment lost 9 bases and the V segment lost 6 bases, leaving 8 bases of the junction unmatched. The CDR3 loop spans 15 amino acids. Germline CDR1 reads LNHDA; CDR2 reads SQIVND (reference sequence).

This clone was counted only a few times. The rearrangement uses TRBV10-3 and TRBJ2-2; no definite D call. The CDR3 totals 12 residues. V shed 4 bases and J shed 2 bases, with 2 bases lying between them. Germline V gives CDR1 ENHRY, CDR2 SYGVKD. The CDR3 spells CAISVNTGELFF. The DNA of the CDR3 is TGTGCCATCAGTGTAAACACCGGGGAGCTGTTTTTT.

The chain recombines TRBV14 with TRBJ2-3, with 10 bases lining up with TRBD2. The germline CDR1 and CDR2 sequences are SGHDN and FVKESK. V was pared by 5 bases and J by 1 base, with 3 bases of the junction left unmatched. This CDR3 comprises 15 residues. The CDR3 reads CASSKSGGGTDTQYF. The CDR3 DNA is TGTGCCAGCAGCAAAAGCGGGGGGGGCACAGATACGCAGTATTTT. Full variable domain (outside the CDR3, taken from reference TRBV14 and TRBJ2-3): EAGVTQFPSHSVIEKGQTVTLRCDPISGHDNLYWYRRVMGKEIKFLLHFVKESKQDESGMPNNRFLAERTGGTYSTLKVQPAELEDSGVYFCASSKSGGGTDTQYFGPGTRLTVL.

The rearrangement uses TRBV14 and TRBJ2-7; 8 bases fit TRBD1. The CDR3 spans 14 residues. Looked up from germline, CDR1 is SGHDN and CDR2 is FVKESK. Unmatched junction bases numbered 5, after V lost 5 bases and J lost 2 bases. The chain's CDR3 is CASSSGTGTYEQYF. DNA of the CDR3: TGTGCCAGCAGCTCCGGGACAGGTACCTACGAGCAGTACTTC.

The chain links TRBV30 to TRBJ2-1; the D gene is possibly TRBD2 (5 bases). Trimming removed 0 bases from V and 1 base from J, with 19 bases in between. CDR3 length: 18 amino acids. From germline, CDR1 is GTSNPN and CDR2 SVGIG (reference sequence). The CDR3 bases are TGTGCCTGGAGTGTACCCCGGGATAGGGCCAGTTCCTACAATGAGCAGTTCTTC. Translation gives CAWSVPRDRASSYNEQFF.

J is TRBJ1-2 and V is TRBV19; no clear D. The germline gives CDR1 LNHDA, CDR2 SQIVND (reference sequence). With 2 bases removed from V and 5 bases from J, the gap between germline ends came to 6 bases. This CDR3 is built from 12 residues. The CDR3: CASSITGYGYTF. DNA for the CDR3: TGTGCCAGTAGTATAACGGGATATGGCTACACCTTC.

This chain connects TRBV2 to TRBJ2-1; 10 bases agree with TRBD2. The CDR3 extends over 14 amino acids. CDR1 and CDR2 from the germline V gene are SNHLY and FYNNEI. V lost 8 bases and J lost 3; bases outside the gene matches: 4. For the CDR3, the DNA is TGTGCCAGCCACGGGACTAGCGTCTACAATGAGCAGTTCTTC. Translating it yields CASHGTSVYNEQFF.

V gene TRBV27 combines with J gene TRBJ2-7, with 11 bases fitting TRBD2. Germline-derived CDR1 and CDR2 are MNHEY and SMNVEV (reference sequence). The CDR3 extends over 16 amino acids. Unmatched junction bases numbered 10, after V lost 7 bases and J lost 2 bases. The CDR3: CASIPVFSGGAYEQYF. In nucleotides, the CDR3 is TGTGCCAGCATCCCGGTTTTTAGCGGGGGGGCCTACGAGCAGTACTTC.

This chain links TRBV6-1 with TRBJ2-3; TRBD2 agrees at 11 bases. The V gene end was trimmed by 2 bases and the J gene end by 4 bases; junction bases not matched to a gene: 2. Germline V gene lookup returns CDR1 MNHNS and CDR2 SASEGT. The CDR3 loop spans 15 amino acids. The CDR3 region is CASSETSGGSDTQYF. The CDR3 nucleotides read TGTGCCAGCAGTGAAACTAGCGGGGGTTCAGATACGCAGTATTTT.

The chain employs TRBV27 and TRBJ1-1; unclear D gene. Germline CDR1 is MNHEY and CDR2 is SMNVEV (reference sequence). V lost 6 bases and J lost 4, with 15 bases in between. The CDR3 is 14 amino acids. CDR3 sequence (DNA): TGTGCCAGCAGCCCCCCGCGCGGGAGCACTGAAGCTTTCTTT. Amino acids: CASSPPRGSTEAFF.

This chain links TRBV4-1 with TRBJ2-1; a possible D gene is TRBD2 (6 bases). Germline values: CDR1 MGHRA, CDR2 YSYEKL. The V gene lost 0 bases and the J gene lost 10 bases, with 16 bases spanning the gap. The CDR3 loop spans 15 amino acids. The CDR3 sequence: CASSQDGSLAWEQFF. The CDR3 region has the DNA TGCGCCAGCAGCCAAGATGGGTCACTAGCTTGGGAGCAGTTCTTC.

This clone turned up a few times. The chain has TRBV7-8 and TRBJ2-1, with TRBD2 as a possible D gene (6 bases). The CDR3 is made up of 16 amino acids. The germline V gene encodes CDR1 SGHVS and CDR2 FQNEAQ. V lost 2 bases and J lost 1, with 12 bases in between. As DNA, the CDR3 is TGTGCCAGCAGCTTATTTGTAGCGGCTTCCTACAATGAGCAGTTCTTC. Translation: CASSLFVAASYNEQFF.